These 30 T cell receptor beta chains originate from one sample sequenced in a study of control samples from healthy donors and cancer patients (dated by TCRdb to 2020 to 2022). Libraries were constructed by the immunoSEQ multiplex PCR assay. TCRdb took this table from immuneACCESS and kept in-frame rearrangements with V and J called. Such tables lack part of the clones; where checked against another copy, unresolved V genes explain under half of the gap, and the rest is unexplained. The sample table contains 150,000 to 200,000 clones; only one count was recorded for 91% of them. The top ten clones comprise about 1.4% of the sample. Sequencing was performed on blood. The receptors originated from a woman in her twenties or thirties in good health.

The V call is TRBV3-1 (or the pseudogene TRBV3-2), the J call TRBJ1-4; the match to TRBD1 covers 10 bases. There are 16 residues in the CDR3. V lost 5 bases, J lost 5 bases, and 8 bases stayed unmatched. From germline, CDR1 is LGHDT and CDR2 YNNKEL (reference sequence). The CDR3 DNA sequence: TGTGCCAGCAGCACCCGACAGGGGGCGAGGAATGAAAAACTGTTTTTT. The encoded protein is CASSTRQGARNEKLFF.

This chain uses TRBV4-2 with TRBJ2-4, with 9 bases identical to TRBD1. The ends lost 4 bases at V and 4 bases at J; junction bases unmatched: 2. CDR1 and CDR2 from the germline V gene are LGHNA and YNFKEQ. The CDR3 totals 14 residues. In nucleotides, the CDR3 is TGTGCCAGCAGCCCGACAGGGGGTAAAAACATTCAGTACTTC. Amino acids: CASSPTGGKNIQYF.

The rearrangement links TRBV7-9 to TRBJ1-1; TRBD1 agrees at 7 bases. The CDR3 runs to 14 residues. Germline values: CDR1 SEHNR, CDR2 FQNEAQ (reference sequence). V lost 6 bases, J lost 6 bases, and 10 bases stayed unmatched. The chain's CDR3 is CASRPQGGIAEAFF. CDR3 coding DNA: TGTGCCAGCAGACCCCAGGGGGGGATCGCTGAAGCTTTCTTT.

This chain uses TRBV4-3 with TRBJ1-2; D gene ambiguous. V dropped 1 base and J dropped 2 bases, with 11 bases sitting between them. Germline V gives CDR1 LGHNA, CDR2 YSLEER. The CDR3 sequence is 15 residues long. CDR3 loop: CASSQGTPSNYGYTF. In nucleotides, the CDR3 is TGCGCCAGCAGCCAAGGGACCCCTTCAAACTATGGCTACACCTTC.

The rearrangement joins TRBV19 to TRBJ1-2; D is ambiguous. V lost 1 base and J lost 2, with 8 bases in between. Germline CDR1 LNHDA, CDR2 SQIVND (reference sequence). This CDR3 comprises 14 residues. For the CDR3, the DNA is TGTGCCAGTAGTATAGCAGGACCGAACTATGGCTACACCTTC. It translates to CASSIAGPNYGYTF.

V is TRBV2 and J is TRBJ2-3, with a weak D call TRBD1 (5 bases). The V gene lost 6 bases and the J gene lost 0 bases, with 10 bases spanning the gap. The CDR3 extends over 14 amino acids. Germline assignment: CDR1 SNHLY and CDR2 FYNNEI. The CDR3 region has the DNA TGTGCCAGCAGGGGGCAGACTAGCACAGATACGCAGTATTTT. This gives the protein CASRGQTSTDTQYF. The whole variable domain, filled in from reference TRBV2 and TRBJ2-3, reads EPEVTQTPSHQVTQMGQEVILRCVPISNHLYFYWYRQILGQKVEFLVSFYNNEISEKSEIFDDQFSVERPDGSNFTLKIRSTKLEDSAMYFCASRGQTSTDTQYFGPGTRLTVL.

The rearrangement links TRBV5-1 to TRBJ2-3; 7 bases align to TRBD2. Germline values: CDR1 SGHRS, CDR2 YFSETQ. The CDR3 loop spans 15 amino acids. V lost 7 bases to trimming and J lost 4 bases; unmatched junction nucleotides: 12. CDR3 nucleotides: TGCGCCAGCCGCCGGACTAGTGAGTTTCCAGATACGCAGTATTTT. Amino acids: CASRRTSEFPDTQYF.

The chain recombines TRBV19 with TRBJ2-1, with 7 nucleotides matching TRBD1. Germline values: CDR1 LNHDA, CDR2 SQIVND (reference sequence). The junction had 3 bases not matched to a gene; V was cut back by 9 bases and J by 4 bases. This CDR3 has 12 residues. The CDR3 nucleotides are TGTGCCAGAAGGGGACAGTACAATGAGCAGTTCTTC. It specifies CARRGQYNEQFF.

The genes are TRBV4-1 and TRBJ1-2, with TRBD1 identical over 9 bases. Trimming took 3 bases from V and 2 from J; bases not matched to a gene: 7. Germline loops: CDR1 MGHRA, CDR2 YSYEKL. The CDR3 has 16 amino acids. CDR3 DNA: TGCGCCAGCAGCCAGGGACAGGGAGGTTGGAACTATGGCTACACCTTC. This sequence encodes CASSQGQGGWNYGYTF.

The rearrangement joins TRBV9 to TRBJ2-5; weak D call: TRBD1 (5 bases). Trimming removed 0 bases at V and 4 bases at J, with 10 bases between. CDR1 SGDLS and CDR2 YYNGEE come from the germline V gene. The CDR3 is made up of 14 amino acids. The CDR3 DNA is TGTGCCAGCAGCGTAGCCCAGGGCGTAGAGACCCAGTACTTC. Protein sequence: CASSVAQGVETQYF.

This clone occurred once. This chain links TRBV3-1 (or the pseudogene TRBV3-2) with TRBJ1-6; D not resolved. V was cut by 1 base and J by 5 bases, with 9 bases left in between. The CDR3 contains 15 residues. Germline CDR1 is LGHDT and CDR2 is YNNKEL (reference sequence). Written as DNA, the CDR3 is TGTGCCAGCAGCCAAGGGGTGCTCCATAATTCACCCCTCCACTTT. Translation: CASSQGVLHNSPLHF.

The rearrangement uses TRBV11-3 and TRBJ1-1; D ambiguous. The length of the CDR3 is 11 residues. The germline V and J ends were trimmed by 0 bases and 7 bases, with 3 bases remaining between them. The germline V gene encodes CDR1 SGHNT and CDR2 YENEEA. Here the CDR3 DNA reads TGTGCCAGCAGCTTAGATCTTGAAGCTTTCTTT. Its translation is CASSLDLEAFF.

This chain links TRBV28 with TRBJ1-5; 7 positions match TRBD1. The germline CDR1 and CDR2 sequences are MDHEN and SYDVKM. The V segment lost 3 bases and the J segment 2 bases; nucleotides outside the gene matches: 4. The CDR3 has 15 amino acids. The CDR3 reads CASSFSGGGNQPQHF. The CDR3 DNA reads TGTGCCAGCAGTTTCTCAGGGGGAGGCAATCAGCCCCAGCATTTT.

The chain recombines TRBV7-9 with TRBJ2-5; tentatively, D is TRBD2 (6 bases). The CDR3 sequence is 15 residues long. CDR1 is SEHNR, CDR2 FQNEAQ, per germline (reference sequence). The ends were cut back, 1 base at V and 0 bases at J, with 9 bases in the middle. The CDR3 sequence: CASSLGRDYQETQYF. Written as DNA, the CDR3 is TGTGCCAGCAGCTTAGGACGGGACTACCAAGAGACCCAGTACTTC.

The J gene is TRBJ2-3, the V gene TRBV21-1; the table calls TRBD2, which could not be checked here. TRBV21-1 represents a pseudogene. The CDR3 is made up of 17 amino acids. The CDR3 DNA is TGTGCCAGCAGCAAAAGTCTCGGACTAGCCCGCACAGATACGCAGTATTTT. It is translated as CASSKSLGLARTDTQYF.

V gene TRBV3-1 (or the pseudogene TRBV3-2) combines with J gene TRBJ2-3, with 15 positions matching TRBD2. This CDR3 is 17 amino acids long. Per germline, CDR1 LGHDT and CDR2 YNNKEL (reference sequence). The trim removed 1 base at V and 7 bases at J, leaving 6 bases unmatched. The CDR3, as DNA: TGTGCCAGCAGCCAAGGGACTAGCGGGAGGGCCGGGTATACGCAGTATTTT. It codes for CASSQGTSGRAGYTQYF.

The genes are TRBV4-1 and TRBJ2-5; the D gene is possibly TRBD2 (5 bases). The CDR3 consists of 16 residues. CDR1 and CDR2 (germline): MGHRA, YSYEKL. The germline V and J ends were trimmed by 5 bases and 7 bases, with 23 bases remaining between them. CDR3 sequence (DNA): TGCGCCAGCAGCGCTAGAACCGGGCCGTCGGCGGGGACCCAGTACTTC. Protein product: CASSARTGPSAGTQYF.

The genes are TRBV24-1 and TRBJ2-3, with D perhaps TRBD1 or TRBD2 (9 bases each). CDR3 size: 16 residues. V gave up 1 base and J gave up 6 bases, with 16 bases separating them. Germline CDR1 is KGHDR and CDR2 is SFDVKD. The CDR3 region is CATSDFPSGTGDTQYF. The CDR3 bases are TGTGCCACCAGTGATTTTCCTAGCGGGACAGGGGATACGCAGTATTTT.

This rearrangement joins TRBV28 to TRBJ2-2; D might be TRBD1 (6 bases). The CDR3 spans 15 residues. Looked up from germline, CDR1 is MDHEN and CDR2 is SYDVKM. V was trimmed by 5 bases and J by 3 bases, leaving 13 bases between them. CDR3 coding DNA: TGTGCCAGCAGTCGGTGGACAGATTACACCGGGGAGCTGTTTTTT. Its translation is CASSRWTDYTGELFF.

The rearrangement links TRBV19 to TRBJ1-4; 12 bases match TRBD1. Unmatched junction bases numbered 7, after V lost 4 bases and J lost 7 bases. The CDR3 is 16 amino acids. The germline CDR1 and CDR2 sequences are LNHDA and SQIVND (reference sequence). CDR3 in amino acids: CASSRGQGAIGEKLFF. As DNA, the CDR3 is TGTGCCAGTAGTAGGGGACAGGGGGCGATCGGTGAAAAACTGTTTTTT.

The table lists this clone with a count of one. The rearrangement joins TRBV9 to TRBJ2-1, with D perhaps TRBD2 (6 bases). V was cut by 0 bases and J by 5 bases, with 15 bases left in between. From germline, CDR1 is SGDLS and CDR2 YYNGEE. The CDR3 has 16 residues. The CDR3 nucleotides are TGTGCCAGCAGCGTAGGGGGGGTTTCCTCTGACAATGAGCAGTTCTTC. Protein product: CASSVGGVSSDNEQFF. Looking up the rest from reference TRBV9 and TRBJ2-1 gives the full variable domain: DSGVTQTPKHLITATGQRVTLRCSPRSGDLSVYWYQQSLDQGLQFLIQYYNGEERAKGNILERFSAQQFPDLHSELNLSSLELGDSALYFCASSVGGVSSDNEQFFGPGTRLTVL.

J is TRBJ1-5 and V is TRBV6-5; no clear D. The CDR3 sequence is 13 residues long. CDR1 is MNHEY and CDR2 is SVGAGI in the germline V gene. V was trimmed by 4 bases and J by 7 bases, leaving 11 bases between them. CDR3 residues: CASSSTWGQPQHF. The CDR3 DNA follows: TGTGCCAGCAGTTCGACGTGGGGACAGCCCCAGCATTTT.

The sample holds one count of this clone. The V and J genes are TRBV5-5 and TRBJ1-4; D uncertain. Trimming shortened V by 3 bases and J by 4 bases, and 13 bases separated the two germline ends. The CDR3 length is 15 residues. Germline assignment: CDR1 SGHKS and CDR2 YYEKEE (reference sequence). DNA of the CDR3: TGTGCCAGCAGCTACGTTGGACTCGGTAATGAAAAACTGTTTTTT. It translates to CASSYVGLGNEKLFF.

The rearrangement links TRBV25-1 to TRBJ2-5, with TRBD2 as a possible D gene (6 bases). The CDR3 sequence is 14 residues long. The germline CDR1 and CDR2 sequences are MGHDK and SYGVNS. With 1 base removed from V and 4 bases from J, the gap between germline ends came to 10 bases. Here the CDR3 DNA reads TGTGCCAGCAGTGAATCCCAAGCGGGAGAGACCCAGTACTTC. The encoded protein is CASSESQAGETQYF.

This chain links TRBV4-3 with TRBJ2-5; D remains ambiguous. Trimming left V 1 base short and J 5 bases short, with 11 bases between. Germline values: CDR1 LGHNA, CDR2 YSLEER. This CDR3 contains 14 residues. The CDR3 sequence is CASSQGRGQETQYF. The CDR3, as DNA: TGCGCCAGCAGCCAAGGAAGAGGTCAGGAGACCCAGTACTTC.

V and J are TRBV6-1 and TRBJ2-5, with 9 bases matching TRBD2. Unmatched junction bases numbered 5, after V lost 1 base and J lost 5 bases. The germline gives CDR1 MNHNS, CDR2 SASEGT. CDR3 length equals 15 residues. The CDR3 DNA is TGTGCCAGCAGTGAAGATGGGACTAGCTCGGAGACCCAGTACTTC. Amino acids: CASSEDGTSSETQYF.

Of note for this clone: Other nucleotide sequences in the sample specify the same CDR3. The V and J genes are TRBV6-1 and TRBJ1-4; no definite D call. The germline V gene encodes CDR1 MNHNS and CDR2 SASEGT. The CDR3 contains 14 residues. V gave up 1 base and J gave up 5 bases, with 8 bases separating them. For the CDR3, the DNA is TGTGCCAGCAGTGAAGGGGGAGGGAATGAAAAACTGTTTTTT. Protein product: CASSEGGGNEKLFF.

The chain uses TRBV24-1 and TRBJ1-1; TRBD1 matches at 9 bases. This CDR3 comprises 13 residues. Germline assignment: CDR1 KGHDR and CDR2 SFDVKD. The J segment lost 6 bases and the V segment lost 4 bases, leaving 2 bases of the junction unmatched. The CDR3 DNA reads TGTGCCACCAGTGACCGGACAGGGGCTGAAGCTTTCTTT. Translated, it gives CATSDRTGAEAFF.

In this sample, this clone turned up once. The V call is TRBV9, the J call TRBJ2-1; 7 bases agree with TRBD1. The junction had 10 bases not matched to a gene; V was cut back by 2 bases and J by 2 bases. CDR1 SGDLS and CDR2 YYNGEE come from the germline V gene. The CDR3 is 17 residues long. The CDR3 region is CASSVPQDRPAYNEQFF. CDR3 sequence (DNA): TGTGCCAGCAGCGTCCCCCAGGACAGGCCTGCCTACAATGAGCAGTTCTTC.

This rearrangement joins TRBV5-4 to TRBJ1-1, with a weak D call TRBD1 (6 bases). The CDR3 has 14 amino acids. Germline V CDR1 and CDR2: SGHNT, YYREEE (reference sequence). Trimming removed 2 bases from V and 1 base from J, with 9 bases in between. The CDR3 reads CASSFPQGNTEAFF. The CDR3 nucleotides are TGTGCCAGCAGCTTCCCACAGGGGAACACTGAAGCTTTCTTT.